This TCR beta chain was identified during a study of response to subunit inactivated influenza vaccine. General observations from the study: Seasonal influenza vaccination, on each occasion, was suggested by the authors to recruit few new T cells.

Each CDR3 protein is one row after TCRdb ran MiXCR on the RT-PCR reads. The repertoire holds approximately 570,000 distinct CDR3 sequences, about 8% seen once, with over 10% in the top ten. Details on this clonotype: As yet, its antigen is unknown.

The CDR3 covers 13 residues. CDR1 is SEHNR and CDR2 is FQNEAQ in the germline V gene (reference sequence). J was trimmed by 1 base and V by 4 bases; bases with no gene match: 1. The J gene is TRBJ2-7, the V gene TRBV7-9, with 7 bases that match TRBD1. This TCR derives from a man aged 45 to 70 who received an inactivated influenza vaccine. Here the sequenced sample was PBMCs from blood, taken less than 30 months after vaccination. CDR3 loop: CASSWGQSYEQYF. The CDR3 bases are TGTGCCAGCAGCTGGGGACAGTCCTACGAGCAGTACTTC. Using reference TRBV7-9 and TRBJ2-7 for the parts outside the CDR3, the full variable domain is DTGVSQNPRHKITKRGQNVTFRCDPISEHNRLYWYRQTLGQGPEFLTYFQNEAQLEKSRLLSDRFSAERPKGSFSTLEIQRTEQGDSAMYLCASSWGQSYEQYFGPGTRLTVT.